Sequencing of this T cell receptor (beta chain) was carried out in a study of spatial heterogeneity in lung cancer. Study at large: Detected beta-chain sequences consistently exceeded alpha-chain sequences.

Trimming stripped 5 bases from V and 1 base from J, with 18 bases between. Germline V gives CDR1 SEHNR, CDR2 FQNEAQ (reference sequence). The CDR3 runs to 17 residues. TCRdb processed the 5' RACE reads anew with MiXCR; each CDR3 protein has one entry. The repertoire holds about 50,000 distinct CDR3 sequences, with around 7.6% as singletons. Specified time point: sample taken at primary tumor resection. Whole RNA was taken from tumor, nontumor lung or frozen PBMC; it was then sequenced unsorted. The rearrangement joins TRBV7-9 to TRBJ2-1; D assignment may be TRBD1 or TRBD2 (6 bases each). The clonotype comes from a female donor with early-stage non-small cell lung cancer. The starting material was PBMCs, obtained at surgery. CDR3 loop: CASSAGVRGLSYNEQFF. Here the CDR3 DNA reads TGTGCCAGCAGCGCAGGGGTGAGGGGACTTTCCTACAATGAGCAGTTCTTC.